This T cell receptor (beta chain) was retrieved from a study of beta chain features in type 1 diabetes (dated by TCRdb to 2016 to 2018). The study in broad terms: No differences in mean age, gender distribution, total cell number or subset yield were found between patients and healthy donors. A total of roughly 99,000,000 sorted cells were examined across all samples, and the number of cells per subset was strongly correlated with RNA yield. In the study, TCRB repertoires of sorted circulating CD4+ T cell subsets from recently diagnosed type 1 diabetes patients were compared with those of matched healthy donors. Naive and central memory subsets were obtained from all 28 donors, but regulatory and stem cell-like memory subsets were isolated from only 8 patients and roughly 8 healthy donors. Overall study outcomes, separate from this receptor: At VDJ recombination sites, type 1 diabetes patients had fewer insertions and more deleted nucleotides, which implies abnormalities in thymic rearrangement. Because small numbers of individuals were included in the HLA sub-analyses, any influence of HLA type on TCRB rearrangement was left unresolved. A moderate but significant shortening of TCRB CDR3 length was observed in type 1 diabetes patients in all four CD4+ subsets. Shorter templates might be favored by PCR, yet because patient and control samples were amplified and corrected together, any such skew would affect both groups equally. Sequencing cDNA rather than genomic DNA could over-represent highly expressing activated cells, although activation and CD3 levels did not differ between groups. The naive, central memory and regulatory TCRB repertoires appeared to resemble one another more closely among patients than among healthy donors.

From each donor, a single peripheral blood sample of approximately 120 mL on average was drawn into heparinised tubes. A BD FACSAria II was used to sort naive, central memory, regulatory and stem cell-like memory CD4+ T cells with a panel that included CD45RO, CCR7, CD25, CD127, CD95 and CD27. Every sorted population had a purity above 95%. PBMCs were separated immediately by Lymphoprep density gradient centrifugation and were stained directly, without being cultured. To minimize batch effects, samples were stained and sorted in pairs, one healthy donor with one patient per experiment. This clone was seen a handful of times. The specificity of this receptor is unknown. No much larger clone exists at a distance of one base, and base qualities are not known. The entire isolated RNA was reverse transcribed using the High Capacity cDNA Reverse Transcription Kit, and thus expressed TCRB transcripts were sequenced. Deep immunoSEQ sequencing was performed on naive, central memory and regulatory T cell samples, with an average of around 3.4 million total reads per sample. Sorted cells were lysed in RLT buffer and RNA was extracted with DNase-treated RNeasy Micro or Mini kits, depending on cell number. To prevent cross-contamination, each cell subset was processed individually, whereas patient and healthy donor samples were processed jointly. Using the immunoSEQ multiplex PCR, TCRB sequences were amplified from cDNA into 87-bp fragments spanning the CDR3 region. The amplicons were sequenced using the Illumina HiSeq platform. The original methods were these. PCR bias was corrected computationally using synthetic template baselines, and reads within Hamming distance 2 were collapsed, with unmergeable singletons discarded. Reads were aligned against IMGT to assign V, D and J genes, CDR3 length and insertions or deletions at six rearrangement sites. Within each subset, clonotype counts were normalized to the number of sorted cells before true diversity and Gini coefficients were calculated with the tcR R package. The overlap coefficient, calculated on TCRB nucleotide sequences, was used to measure repertoire sharing. Out-of-frame TCRB sequences from naive cells were analyzed to stand in for the pre-selection repertoire. TCRdb obtained this table from immuneACCESS and retained in-frame rearrangements with V and J assigned. These tables miss some clones; where compared with another copy, unresolved V genes account for less than half of the shortfall, and the remainder is unexplained. The D gene and trimming were derived from the DNA, and the V and J assignments and clone size from that table. In all, the sample holds some 270,000 clones, and roughly an eighth of those were seen once. The ten largest make up around 0.03% of the sample.

Sequenced input: naive CD4+ T cells from blood. The sample's cell subset or site label is to be understood as: true naive CD4+ T cells. This TCR derives from a woman aged 40 to 50 in good health.

The nucleotides are TGCGCCAGCACTCCGCTGACAAAACAAGAGACCCAGTACTTC. The translation is CASTPLTKQETQYF. The chain uses TRBV5-1 and TRBJ2-5, with the identity of the D gene unclear. Including cysteine and phenylalanine, the CDR3 has 14 amino acids. CDR3 DNA only is kept here, 42 bases in frame from base 1. Per the germline V gene, SGHRS is the CDR1 and YFSETQ is the CDR2. The junction shows trimming of 6 bases on V and 2 bases on J, plus 14 bases between the germline ends.